Shown below are 17 T cell receptor beta chains from a single sample sequenced in a study of regulatory T cells in long-lasting Graves disease. According to the study, TCR beta libraries were built with iRepertoire HTBI primers and CDR3-region Arm-PCR. TCRdb re-analysed the multiplex PCR reads in MiXCR, keeping a single row per CDR3 protein. This table has approximately 440,000 distinct CDR3 sequences, 23% appearing once. The time point is: persistent/refractory GD, antithyroid drugs over 5 years with positive TRAb. TCR sequences were obtained from RNA taken from PBMCs. Here the sequenced sample was peripheral blood mononuclear cells (PBMCs), taken when the disease was refractory, from a patient treated with antithyroid drugs. The receptors originated from a female donor with Graves disease.

This clonotype showed up just once. This may be a read error: a much more frequent sequence differs by one nucleotide. Because the CDR3 is missing its conserved closing phenylalanine or tryptophan, this is likely a read error. V usage is TRBV7-3 and J usage is TRBJ1-1, with a tentative D call TRBD1 (5 bases). V gave up 1 base and J gave up 8 bases, with 8 bases separating them. CDR1 is SGHTA, CDR2 FQGTGA, per germline. CDR3 length: 12 amino acids. CDR3 loop: CASSLNGDEAFL. The CDR3, as DNA: TGTGCCAGCAGCTTAAACGGGGACGAAGCTTTCCTT.

This chain links TRBV19 with TRBJ2-7; D is tentatively TRBD1 or TRBD2 (6 bases each). The CDR3 extends over 14 amino acids. V was cut by 3 bases and J by 4 bases, with 13 bases left in between. Per the germline V gene, CDR1 is LNHDA and CDR2 is SQIVND (reference sequence). Here the CDR3 reads CASSIPGARYEQYF. The CDR3 coding sequence is TGTGCCAGTAGTATCCCGGGGGCGCGGTACGAGCAGTACTTC.

Comment on this clonotype: A much larger clone differs from this one at a single base, so this may be a read error. The rearrangement uses TRBV28 and TRBJ1-6; no reliable D call. This CDR3 has 15 amino acids. In germline, CDR1 is MDHEN, CDR2 SYDVKM. V lost 3 bases and J 0 bases, leaving 6 bases between the germline ends. CDR3 amino acids: CASSFVSSYNSPLHF. CDR3 nucleotides: TGTGCCAGCAGTTTTGTGAGCTCCTATAATTCACCCCTCCACTTT.

This clonotype was seen repeatedly, ten times or more. The V and J genes are TRBV12-3 or TRBV12-4 and TRBJ1-5; D remains ambiguous. V lost 3 bases and J 1 base, leaving 4 bases between the germline ends. This CDR3 has 13 residues. This CDR3 is CASSFESNQPQHF. As DNA, the CDR3 is TGTGCCAGCAGTTTTGAGAGCAATCAGCCCCAGCATTTT.

This clonotype was detected many times. The rearrangement links TRBV28 to TRBJ2-7; D is possibly TRBD2 (5 bases). CDR1 MDHEN and CDR2 SYDVKM come from the germline V gene. Between the trimmed V and J ends, which lost 5 bases and 7 bases, there was a span of 15 bases. This CDR3 is built from 13 residues. The CDR3 DNA follows: TGTGCCAGCAGTATATCCGGGGTCGGGGAGCAGTACTTC. This gives the protein CASSISGVGEQYF. The variable domain in full, completed from reference TRBV28 and TRBJ2-7, reads DVKVTQSSRYLVKRTGEKVFLECVQDMDHENMFWYRQDPGLGLRLIYFSYDVKMKEKGDIPEGYSVSREKKERFSLILESASTNQTSMYLCASSISGVGEQYFGPGTRLTVT.

This clonotype has a handful of counts. J is TRBJ1-2 and V is TRBV30, with D unclear. There are 14 residues in the CDR3. V shed 5 bases and J shed 2 bases, with 15 bases lying between them. Germline V CDR1 and CDR2: GTSNPN, SVGIG (reference sequence). DNA of the CDR3: TGTGCCTGGTTATCCAGGACCGTGAACTATGGCTACACCTTC. Residues: CAWLSRTVNYGYTF. The variable domain in full, with the rest retrieved from reference TRBV30 and TRBJ1-2, is SQTIHQWPATLVQPVGSPLSLECTVEGTSNPNLYWYRQAAGRGLQLLFYSVGIGQISSEVPQNLSASRPQDRQFILSSKKLLLSDSGFYLCAWLSRTVNYGYTFGSGTRLTVV.

In its sample, this clonotype was seen a few times. A far bigger clonotype differs at one base, so this is likely a read error. The V gene is TRBV2, the J gene TRBJ1-2; 11 bases align to TRBD1. The CDR3 spans 15 residues. The J segment lost 4 bases and the V segment lost 6 bases, leaving 7 bases of the junction unmatched. Germline V gives CDR1 SNHLY, CDR2 FYNNEI. The CDR3 spells CASSTGTGGSYGYTF. For the CDR3, the DNA is TGTGCCAGCAGCACAGGGACAGGGGGGAGCTATGGCTACACCTTC. The whole variable domain, remainder taken from reference TRBV2 and TRBJ1-2, is EPEVTQTPSHQVTQMGQEVILRCVPISNHLYFYWYRQILGQKVEFLVSFYNNEISEKSEIFDDQFSVERPDGSNFTLKIRSTKLEDSAMYFCASSTGTGGSYGYTFGSGTRLTVV.

The sample holds many counts of this clonotype. This chain uses TRBV10-3 with TRBJ1-1; 9 nucleotides align to TRBD1. Germline CDR1 reads ENHRY; CDR2 reads SYGVKD. This CDR3 is 14 amino acids long. CDR3 coding DNA: TGTGCGTCGAAAGGGGGACAGGGATCCACTGAAGCTTTCTTT. Its protein product is CASKGGQGSTEAFF.

By sample fraction, this clonotype is medium-sized. This chain uses TRBV27 with TRBJ1-6; possible D gene TRBD1, 6 bases. The V gene's germline CDR1 is MNHEY and CDR2 SMNVEV (reference sequence). Trimming pared 8 bases from V and 9 bases from J, leaving 14 bases between. The length of the CDR3 is 13 residues. In DNA, the CDR3 is TGTGCCAGCGCTACAGGGTCATCTTCACCCCTCCACTTT. Translation gives CASATGSSSPLHF.

The V gene is TRBV20-1, the J gene TRBJ2-1, with D possibly TRBD2 on 5 matching bases. The CDR3 loop spans 13 amino acids. V lost 5 bases, J lost 5 bases, and 13 bases lay in between. The germline gives CDR1 DFQATT, CDR2 SNEGSKA (reference sequence). The CDR3 region has the DNA TGCAGTGCTCGACCTTTTAGCGACAATGAGCAGTTCTTC. Translated: CSARPFSDNEQFF.

In its sample, this clonotype was seen many times. The V call is TRBV5-1, the J call TRBJ2-7, with D possibly matching TRBD1 (5 bases). From germline, CDR1 is SGHRS and CDR2 YFSETQ. V was shortened by 0 bases and J by 7 bases, with 17 bases between the two germline ends. This CDR3 spans 15 amino acids. The CDR3 coding sequence is TGCGCCAGCAGCTTGGGCTGGGGCGCTCGAGATGAGCAGTACTTC. The encoded protein is CASSLGWGARDEQYF.

The CDR3: CASSAKRADGTSDSSGANVLTF. The CDR3 bases are TGTGCCAGCAGCGCCAAGAGGGCAGACGGGACTAGCGATAGCTCTGGGGCCAACGTCCTGACTTTC. The gene calls are TRBV9 and TRBJ2-6; 10 bases line up with TRBD2. Germline CDR1 SGDLS, CDR2 YYNGEE. The J segment lost 0 bases and the V segment lost 3 bases, leaving 18 bases of the junction unmatched. The CDR3 sequence is 22 residues long.

This clonotype was observed many times. This chain uses TRBV29-1 with TRBJ1-1; no reliable D call. Per germline, CDR1 SQVTM and CDR2 ANQGSEA. Trimming pared 7 bases from V and 0 bases from J, leaving 12 bases between. This CDR3 has 13 amino acids. Here the CDR3 DNA reads TGCAGCGCCCGCCTCAAGATGAACACTGAAGCTTTCTTT. This translates into CSARLKMNTEAFF.

This clonotype has a handful of counts. The V gene is TRBV6-5, the J gene TRBJ1-2, with D perhaps matching TRBD1 (5 bases). Germline values: CDR1 MNHEY, CDR2 SVGAGI. This CDR3 contains 17 residues. Trimming took off 0 bases at V and 9 bases at J, with 23 bases between the two ends. CDR3 sequence: CASSYSSSRASPGSYTF. The DNA for the CDR3 is TGTGCCAGCAGTTACTCATCAAGCAGGGCGAGCCCTGGGAGCTACACCTTC.

This clonotype was counted only a few times. The V and J genes are TRBV5-1 and TRBJ2-6; 7 bases align to TRBD1. Germline CDR1 SGHRS, CDR2 YFSETQ. The CDR3 covers 17 residues. The trim removed 1 base at V and 0 bases at J, leaving 4 bases unmatched. In DNA form, the CDR3 reads TGCGCCAGCAGCTTGAGGGGGCCCTCCTCTGGGGCCAACGTCCTGACTTTC. This encodes CASSLRGPSSGANVLTF. Full variable domain (remainder filled in from reference TRBV5-1 and TRBJ2-6): KAGVTQTPRYLIKTRGQQVTLSCSPISGHRSVSWYQQTPGQGLQFLFEYFSETQRNKGNFPGRFSGRQFSNSRSEMNVSTLELGDSALYLCASSLRGPSSGANVLTFGAGSRLTVL.

The chain recombines TRBV11-3 with TRBJ2-7; TRBD2 agrees at 14 bases. The CDR3 length is 18 residues. Germline CDR1 reads SGHNT; CDR2 reads YENEEA. Unmatched junction bases numbered 16, after V lost 10 bases and J lost 2 bases. The CDR3 DNA sequence: TGTGCCACCTCTCAGGGGGGACTAGCGGGAGCCCTTACCTACGAGCAGTACTTC. This encodes CATSQGGLAGALTYEQYF. The full variable domain, completed using reference TRBV11-3 and TRBJ2-7, is EAGVVQSPRYKIIEKKQPVAFWCNPISGHNTLYWYLQNLGQGPELLIRYENEEAVDDSQLPKDRFSAERLKGVDSTLKIQPAELGDSAVYLCATSQGGLAGALTYEQYFGPGTRLTVT.

A few counts support this clonotype. The chain joins TRBV7-8 to TRBJ1-2; TRBD1 aligns across 7 bases. Germline loops: CDR1 SGHVS, CDR2 FQNEAQ. V gave up 7 bases and J gave up 2 bases; unmatched junction bases: 7. This CDR3 contains 14 residues. CDR3 protein: CASTQGQRNYGYTF. The CDR3 DNA sequence: TGTGCCAGCACTCAGGGACAGAGAAACTATGGCTACACCTTC.